One sample yielded the 13 T cell receptor beta chains listed below, sequenced in a study of cytomegalovirus exposure and HLA in healthy donors. PCR used 60 Vbeta primers and 13 Jbeta primers. Method: immunoSEQ multiplex PCR; TCRdb's copy keeps in-frame clones and lacks some. The table records about 230,000 clones, 70% to 85% of them present only once. The material sequenced was PBMCs. These receptors came from a woman between 40 and 55 years old in good health and CMV-seronegative.

The J gene is TRBJ1-5, the V gene TRBV7-9, with 7 bases matching TRBD1. This CDR3 has 15 residues. Germline V gene data show CDR1 as SEHNR and CDR2 as FQNEAQ (reference sequence). The J segment lost 6 bases and the V segment lost 5 bases, leaving 10 bases of the junction unmatched. The CDR3 region has the DNA TGTGCCAGCAGCCGCAGTGGACAGGTGGGTCAGCCCCAGCATTTT. Residues: CASSRSGQVGQPQHF.

This rearrangement joins TRBV27 to TRBJ2-1, with D maybe TRBD1 (6 bases). The CDR3 runs to 14 residues. CDR1 MNHEY and CDR2 SMNVEV come from the germline V gene (reference sequence). V was cut by 2 bases and J by 5 bases, with 10 bases left in between. The CDR3 bases are TGTGCCAGCAGTTTACAGGGGCCCCACAATGAGCAGTTCTTC. Its translation: CASSLQGPHNEQFF.

The chain links TRBV5-5 to TRBJ2-2, with D possibly matching TRBD1 (6 bases). CDR3 length equals 14 residues. V was trimmed by 3 bases and J by 6 bases, leaving 12 bases between them. The germline gives CDR1 SGHKS, CDR2 YYEKEE (reference sequence). CDR3 nucleotide sequence: TGTGCCAGCAGCTGGACACAGGGCTCCGGGGAGCTGTTTTTT. This translates into CASSWTQGSGELFF.

This chain uses TRBV7-2 with TRBJ1-5; D perhaps matches TRBD1 (5 bases). V lost 5 bases and J lost 5, with 10 bases in between. This CDR3 has 13 amino acids. Germline CDR1 and CDR2: SGHTA and FQGNSA. CDR3 sequence reads: CASSVRGDQPQHF. CDR3 nucleotide sequence: TGTGCCAGCAGCGTTCGGGGGGATCAGCCCCAGCATTTT.

This clone showed up just a few times. V usage is TRBV9 and J usage is TRBJ2-3; D gene unclear. The germline V and J ends were trimmed by 4 bases and 2 bases, with 8 bases remaining between them. The germline CDR1 and CDR2 sequences are SGDLS and YYNGEE. The CDR3 length is 13 residues. The CDR3 DNA reads TGTGCCAGCAGCTCTCGACTCACAGATACGCAGTATTTT. Encoded protein: CASSSRLTDTQYF.

This clone was counted once. The V call is TRBV15, the J call TRBJ2-1, with 8 bases fitting TRBD1. The V gene's germline CDR1 is LNHNV and CDR2 YYDKDF (reference sequence). CDR3 length equals 15 residues. V dropped 4 bases and J dropped 10; count of bases not matched to a gene: 12. Written as DNA, the CDR3 is TGTGCCACCAGCAACCCGGGACAGGCTCGACGGGAGCAGTTCTTC. Its translation: CATSNPGQARREQFF.

This clone was observed once. The chain has TRBV28 and TRBJ1-1; 8 bases line up with TRBD1. The CDR3 runs to 17 residues. Trimming at V came to 3 bases and at J to 8 bases, leaving 17 bases not matched to a gene. Germline V lookup: CDR1 MDHEN, CDR2 SYDVKM. The CDR3, as DNA: TGTGCCAGCAGTTTGAGGGGGGCAGGGGGCGCAACCTACGAAGCTTTCTTT. It translates to CASSLRGAGGATYEAFF.

The V call is TRBV5-6, the J call TRBJ2-2, with 13 bases aligning to TRBD2. Germline lookup yields CDR1 SGHDT and CDR2 YYEEEE. V was pared by 1 base and J by 4 bases, with 4 bases of the junction left unmatched. The CDR3 sequence is 17 residues long. CDR3 in DNA: TGTGCCAGCAGCTTGACGGGACTAGCGGGGCGCACCGGGGAGCTGTTTTTT. Protein product: CASSLTGLAGRTGELFF. Combining the CDR3 with reference TRBV5-6 and TRBJ2-2 gives the whole variable domain DAGVTQSPTHLIKTRGQQVTLRCSPKSGHDTVSWYQQALGQGPQFIFQYYEEEERQRGNFPDRFSGHQFPNYSSELNVNALLLGDSALYLCASSLTGLAGRTGELFFGEGSRLTVL.

The chain recombines TRBV5-1 with TRBJ2-1; 10 bases line up with TRBD2. The CDR3 is 16 residues long. V lost 2 bases, J lost 6 bases, and 8 bases stayed unmatched. Germline lookup yields CDR1 SGHRS and CDR2 YFSETQ. The CDR3 DNA sequence: TGCGCCAGCAGCTTACGTGCTAGCGGGGGAGGCAATGAGCAGTTCTTC. This codes for CASSLRASGGGNEQFF.

This clone was found once. Since the CDR3 does not end with the conserved phenylalanine or tryptophan, this likely comes from a read error. It is unclear where the CDR3 begins or ends on the DNA, so no DNA is shown, and the CDR3 is as TCRdb lists it. The V gene is TRBV28, the J gene TRBJ2-7; the DNA was not compared with TRBD2, the D call given in the table. Germline V gives CDR1 MDHEN, CDR2 SYDVKM. Counting both end residues, the CDR3 totals 14 amino acids. CDR3: CASSPGTSGGPALD.

This chain uses TRBV19 with TRBJ2-7, with D perhaps matching TRBD2 (5 bases). The germline V gene has CDR1 LNHDA and CDR2 SQIVND (reference sequence). This CDR3 comprises 12 residues. Trimming pared 9 bases from V and 6 bases from J, leaving 15 bases between. The CDR3 spells CASRGQAGEQYF. CDR3 bases: TGTGCCAGCCGAGGGCAGGCGGGCGAGCAGTACTTC.

V gene TRBV6-6 combines with J gene TRBJ1-1, with D unresolved. This CDR3 spans 13 amino acids. V lost 5 bases and J lost 5, with 12 bases in between. Germline assignment: CDR1 MNHNY and CDR2 SVGAGI (reference sequence). CDR3 sequence: CASSREGGTEAFF. The DNA of the CDR3 is TGTGCCAGCAGTCGCGAGGGAGGAACTGAAGCTTTCTTT.

The chain is built from TRBV16 and TRBJ1-1, with D perhaps matching TRBD1 (5 bases). Germline assignment: CDR1 KGHSY and CDR2 FQNENV. CDR3 length: 18 residues. The V gene lost 0 bases and the J gene lost 4 bases, with 21 bases spanning the gap. The CDR3 DNA reads as TGTGCCAGCAGCCAATCTTCCCTTAACTTCCAGGGTGTCACTGAAGCTTTCTTT. It encodes CASSQSSLNFQGVTEAFF.